Included here is one T cell receptor (beta chain) sequence, with context. This sample was taken from a study of blood T cell repertoires in COVID-19. The protocol was immunoSEQ multiplex PCR, while the TCRdb copy is restricted to in-frame clones and leaves out a portion. The table includes about 150,000 clones, about 87% detected once. The CDR3 extends over 13 amino acids. With 4 bases removed from V and 6 bases from J, the gap between germline ends came to 11 bases. The germline gives CDR1 MGHRA, CDR2 YSYEKL. Sequenced material: peripheral blood. The source of this sequence is a human donor with COVID-19, enrolled during active disease. The donor label of this sample is uncertain. The chain couples TRBV4-1 to TRBJ2-3; possibly TRBD2 for D (5 bases). The CDR3 bases are TGCGCCAGCAGCCTGAGGGCTTTCGATACGCAGTATTTT. It encodes CASSLRAFDTQYF.